This TCR beta chain was captured by sequencing in a study of cytomegalovirus exposure and HLA in healthy donors. General observations from the study: The study reported that TCR beta sequences accurately predicted HLA-A and HLA-B alleles in most subjects.

Germline CDR1 is SGHVS and CDR2 is FQNEAQ. V gave up 1 base and J gave up 8 bases; unmatched junction bases: 7. The CDR3 is 15 residues long. With respect to this clone: The antigen remains unidentified.

The PCR made use of 60 Vbeta and 13 Jbeta primers. Measured with immunoSEQ multiplex PCR; TCRdb has only the in-frame clones, and not every one. This table holds some 170,000 clones, under 80% found once. Sequenced sample: PBMCs. The chain combines TRBV7-8 with TRBJ1-4; 7 nucleotides agree with TRBD1. The TCR sequence derives from a human donor in good health. The CDR3 DNA reads TGTGCCAGCAGCTTAGTTCAGGGGGTGAGCGAAAAACTGTTTTTT. This encodes CASSLVQGVSEKLFF.